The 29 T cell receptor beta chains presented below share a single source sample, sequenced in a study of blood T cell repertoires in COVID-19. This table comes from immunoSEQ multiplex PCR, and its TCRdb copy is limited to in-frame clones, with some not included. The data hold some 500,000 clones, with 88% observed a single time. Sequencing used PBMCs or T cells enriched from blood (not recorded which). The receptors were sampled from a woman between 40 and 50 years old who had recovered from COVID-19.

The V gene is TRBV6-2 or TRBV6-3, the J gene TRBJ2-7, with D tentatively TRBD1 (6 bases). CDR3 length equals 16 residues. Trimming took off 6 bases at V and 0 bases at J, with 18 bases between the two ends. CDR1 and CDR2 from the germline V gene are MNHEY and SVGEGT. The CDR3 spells CASSLSQGITSYEQYF. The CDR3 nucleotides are TGTGCCAGCAGCCTCTCTCAGGGGATCACCTCCTACGAGCAGTACTTC.

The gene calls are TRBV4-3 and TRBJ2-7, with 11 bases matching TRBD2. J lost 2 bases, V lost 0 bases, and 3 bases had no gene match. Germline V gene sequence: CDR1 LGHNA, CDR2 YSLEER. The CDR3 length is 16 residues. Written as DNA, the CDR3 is TGCGCCAGCAGCCAAGATACGACTAGCGGGACCTACGAGCAGTACTTC. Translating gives CASSQDTTSGTYEQYF.

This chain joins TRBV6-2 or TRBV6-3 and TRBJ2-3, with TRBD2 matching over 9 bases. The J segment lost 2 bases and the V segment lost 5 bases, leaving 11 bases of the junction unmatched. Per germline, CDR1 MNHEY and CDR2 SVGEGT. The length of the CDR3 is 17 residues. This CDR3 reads CASSLTSGLAITDTQYF. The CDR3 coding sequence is TGTGCCAGCAGTCTCACCTCAGGACTAGCGATCACAGATACGCAGTATTTT.

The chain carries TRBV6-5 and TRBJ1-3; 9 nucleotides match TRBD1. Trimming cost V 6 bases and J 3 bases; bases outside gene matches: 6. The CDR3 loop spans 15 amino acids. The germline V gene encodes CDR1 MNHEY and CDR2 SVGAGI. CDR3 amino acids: CASRRTGEHGNTIYF. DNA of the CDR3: TGTGCCAGCAGACGGACAGGGGAACATGGAAACACCATATATTTT.

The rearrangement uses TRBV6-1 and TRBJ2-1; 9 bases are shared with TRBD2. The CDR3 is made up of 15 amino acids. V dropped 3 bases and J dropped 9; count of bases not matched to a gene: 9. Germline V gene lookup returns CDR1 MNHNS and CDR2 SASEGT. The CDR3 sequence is CASSDAGLAGREQFF. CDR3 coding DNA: TGTGCCAGCAGTGACGCAGGGCTAGCGGGACGTGAGCAGTTCTTC.

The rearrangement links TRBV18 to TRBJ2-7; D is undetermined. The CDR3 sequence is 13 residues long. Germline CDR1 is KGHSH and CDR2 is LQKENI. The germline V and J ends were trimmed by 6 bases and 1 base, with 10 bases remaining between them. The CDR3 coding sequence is TGTGCCAGCTCCCGTCCGGGTTCCTACGAGCAGTACTTC. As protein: CASSRPGSYEQYF. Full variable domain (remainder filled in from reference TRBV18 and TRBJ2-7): NAGVMQNPRHLVRRRGQEARLRCSPMKGHSHVYWYRQLPEEGLKFMVYLQKENIIDESGMPKERFSAEFPKEGPSILRIQQVVRGDSAAYFCASSRPGSYEQYFGPGTRLTVT.

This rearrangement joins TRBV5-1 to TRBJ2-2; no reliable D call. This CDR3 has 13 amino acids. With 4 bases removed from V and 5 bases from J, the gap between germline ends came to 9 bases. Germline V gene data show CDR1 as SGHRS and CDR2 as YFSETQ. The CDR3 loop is CASSREVTGELFF. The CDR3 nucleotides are TGCGCCAGCAGCCGAGAGGTTACCGGGGAGCTGTTTTTT.

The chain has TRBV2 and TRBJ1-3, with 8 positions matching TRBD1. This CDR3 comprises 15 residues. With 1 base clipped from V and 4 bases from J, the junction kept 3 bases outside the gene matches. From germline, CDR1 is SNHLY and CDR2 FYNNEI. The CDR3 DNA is TGTGCCAGCAGTGAAGAGGCAGGGGGCGGAAACACCATATATTTT. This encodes CASSEEAGGGNTIYF.

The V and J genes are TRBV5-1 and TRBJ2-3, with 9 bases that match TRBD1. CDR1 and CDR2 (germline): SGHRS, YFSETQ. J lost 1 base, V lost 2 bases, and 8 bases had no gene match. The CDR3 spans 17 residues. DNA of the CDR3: TGCGCCAGCAGCTTCACTATGACAGGGGGTGGCACAGATACGCAGTATTTT. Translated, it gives CASSFTMTGGGTDTQYF.

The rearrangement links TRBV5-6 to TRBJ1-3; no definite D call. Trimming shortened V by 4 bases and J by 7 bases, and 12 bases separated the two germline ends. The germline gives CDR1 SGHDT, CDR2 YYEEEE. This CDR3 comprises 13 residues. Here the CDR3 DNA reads TGTGCCAGCAGCCTAATACCGGGTAACACCATATATTTT. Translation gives CASSLIPGNTIYF.

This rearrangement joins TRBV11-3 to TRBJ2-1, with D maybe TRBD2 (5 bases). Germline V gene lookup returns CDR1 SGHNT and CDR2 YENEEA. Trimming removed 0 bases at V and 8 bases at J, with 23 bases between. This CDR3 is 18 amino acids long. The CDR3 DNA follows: TGTGCCAGCAGCTTAGAGGGCCCCTCGAGGGAAGAGTTCGATGAGCAGTTCTTC. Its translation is CASSLEGPSREEFDEQFF.

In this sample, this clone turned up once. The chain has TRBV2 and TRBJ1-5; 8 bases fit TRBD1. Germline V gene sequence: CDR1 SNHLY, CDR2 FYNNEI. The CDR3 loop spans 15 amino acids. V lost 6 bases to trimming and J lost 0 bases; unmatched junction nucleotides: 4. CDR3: CASSQGADSNQPQHF. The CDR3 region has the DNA TGTGCCAGCAGCCAGGGGGCCGATAGCAATCAGCCCCAGCATTTT.

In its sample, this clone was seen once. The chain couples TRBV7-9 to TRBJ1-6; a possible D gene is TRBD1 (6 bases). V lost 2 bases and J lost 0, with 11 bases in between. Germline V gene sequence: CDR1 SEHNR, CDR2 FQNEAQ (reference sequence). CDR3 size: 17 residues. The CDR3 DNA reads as TGTGCCAGCAGCTTAAGAACAGGGTTCTCCTATAATTCACCCCTCCACTTT. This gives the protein CASSLRTGFSYNSPLHF.

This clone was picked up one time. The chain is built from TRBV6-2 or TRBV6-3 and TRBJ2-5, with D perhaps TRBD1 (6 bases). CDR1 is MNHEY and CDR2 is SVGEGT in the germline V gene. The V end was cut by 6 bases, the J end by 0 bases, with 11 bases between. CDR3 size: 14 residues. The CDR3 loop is CASRYQGYQETQYF. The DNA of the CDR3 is TGTGCCAGCAGGTACCAGGGGTACCAAGAGACCCAGTACTTC.

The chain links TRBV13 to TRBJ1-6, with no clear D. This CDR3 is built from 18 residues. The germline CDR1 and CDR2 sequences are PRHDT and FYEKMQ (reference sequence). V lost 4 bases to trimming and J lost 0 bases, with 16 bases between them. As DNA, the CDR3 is TGTGCCAGCAGCTCCCCACTCGAGGCTAGCTCCTATAATTCACCCCTCCACTTT. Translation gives CASSSPLEASSYNSPLHF.

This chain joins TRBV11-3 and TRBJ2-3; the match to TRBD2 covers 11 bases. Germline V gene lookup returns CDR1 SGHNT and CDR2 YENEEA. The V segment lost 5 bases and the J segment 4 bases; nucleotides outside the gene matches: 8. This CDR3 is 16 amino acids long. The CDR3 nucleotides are TGTGCCAGCAGCCCTAAGGTAGCGGGAGGGGCAGATACGCAGTATTTT. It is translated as CASSPKVAGGADTQYF.

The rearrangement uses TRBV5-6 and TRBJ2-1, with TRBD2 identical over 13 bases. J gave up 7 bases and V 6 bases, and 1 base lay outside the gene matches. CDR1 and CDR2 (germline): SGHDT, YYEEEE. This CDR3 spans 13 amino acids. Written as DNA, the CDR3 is TGTGCCAGCAAGACTAGCGGGAGGAATGAGCAGTTCTTC. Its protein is CASKTSGRNEQFF. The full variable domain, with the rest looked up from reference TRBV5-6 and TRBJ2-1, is DAGVTQSPTHLIKTRGQQVTLRCSPKSGHDTVSWYQQALGQGPQFIFQYYEEEERQRGNFPDRFSGHQFPNYSSELNVNALLLGDSALYLCASKTSGRNEQFFGPGTRLTVL.

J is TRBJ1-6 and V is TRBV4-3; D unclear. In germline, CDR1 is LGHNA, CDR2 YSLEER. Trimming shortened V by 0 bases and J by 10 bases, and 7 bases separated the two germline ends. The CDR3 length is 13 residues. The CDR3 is CASSQEVRSPLHF. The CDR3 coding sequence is TGCGCCAGCAGCCAAGAAGTACGGTCACCCCTCCACTTT.

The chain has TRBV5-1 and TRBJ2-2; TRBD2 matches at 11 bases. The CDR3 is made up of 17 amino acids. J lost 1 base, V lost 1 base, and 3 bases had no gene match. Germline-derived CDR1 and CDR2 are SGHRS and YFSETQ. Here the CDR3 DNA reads TGCGCCAGCAGCTTGATGGGACTAGCGGTGAACACCGGGGAGCTGTTTTTT. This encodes CASSLMGLAVNTGELFF.

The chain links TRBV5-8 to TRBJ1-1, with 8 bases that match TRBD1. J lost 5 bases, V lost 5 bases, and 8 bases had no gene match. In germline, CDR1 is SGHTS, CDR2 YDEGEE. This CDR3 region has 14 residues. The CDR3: CASRIGGTGTEAFF. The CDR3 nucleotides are TGTGCCAGCAGAATCGGAGGGACAGGAACTGAAGCTTTCTTT.

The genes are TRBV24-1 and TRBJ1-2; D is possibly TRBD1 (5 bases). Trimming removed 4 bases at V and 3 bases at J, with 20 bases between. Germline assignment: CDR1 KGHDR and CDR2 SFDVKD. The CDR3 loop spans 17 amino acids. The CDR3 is CATSDEDGGDLDYGYTF. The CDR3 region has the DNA TGTGCCACCAGTGACGAAGACGGGGGGGACCTTGACTATGGCTACACCTTC.

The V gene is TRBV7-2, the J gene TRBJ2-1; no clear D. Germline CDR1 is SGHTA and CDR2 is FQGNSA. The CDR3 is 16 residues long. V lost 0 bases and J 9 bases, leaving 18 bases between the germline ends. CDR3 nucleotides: TGTGCCAGCAGCTTAGCGCCTATGACCCGGGTGGGTGAGCAGTTCTTC. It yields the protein CASSLAPMTRVGEQFF.

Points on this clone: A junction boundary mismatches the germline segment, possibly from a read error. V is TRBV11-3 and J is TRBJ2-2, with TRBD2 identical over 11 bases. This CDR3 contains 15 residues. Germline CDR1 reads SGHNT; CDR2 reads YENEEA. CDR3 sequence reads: CASSLGLAANGGLFF. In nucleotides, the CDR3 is TGTGCCAGCAGCTTGGGACTAGCGGCCAATGGGGGGCTGTTTTTT. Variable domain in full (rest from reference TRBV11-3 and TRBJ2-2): EAGVVQSPRYKIIEKKQPVAFWCNPISGHNTLYWYLQNLGQGPELLIRYENEEAVDDSQLPKDRFSAERLKGVDSTLKIQPAELGDSAVYLCASSLGLAANGGLFFGEGSRLTVL.

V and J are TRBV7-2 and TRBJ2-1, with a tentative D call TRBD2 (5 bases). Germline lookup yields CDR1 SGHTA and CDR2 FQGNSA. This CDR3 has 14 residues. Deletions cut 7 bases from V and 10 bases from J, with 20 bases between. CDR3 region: CASNRGPSYGEQFF. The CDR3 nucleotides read TGTGCCAGCAATCGGGGTCCTTCTTACGGCGAGCAGTTCTTC.

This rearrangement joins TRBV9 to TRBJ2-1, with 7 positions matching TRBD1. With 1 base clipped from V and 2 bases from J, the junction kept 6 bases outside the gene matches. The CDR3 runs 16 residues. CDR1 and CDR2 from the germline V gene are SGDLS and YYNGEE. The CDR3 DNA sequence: TGTGCCAGCAGCGTAACGGCACAGGGGCCCTACAATGAGCAGTTCTTC. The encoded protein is CASSVTAQGPYNEQFF.

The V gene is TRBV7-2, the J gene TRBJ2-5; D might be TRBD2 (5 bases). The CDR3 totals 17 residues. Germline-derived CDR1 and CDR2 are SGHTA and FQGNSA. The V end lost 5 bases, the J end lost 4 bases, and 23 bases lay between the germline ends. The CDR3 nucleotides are TGTGCCAGCAGCCCCGGGTTAGGGCGGGTTGAGGTAGAGACCCAGTACTTC. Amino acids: CASSPGLGRVEVETQYF. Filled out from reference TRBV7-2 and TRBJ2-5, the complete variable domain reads GAGVSQSPSNKVTEKGKDVELRCDPISGHTALYWYRQSLGQGLEFLIYFQGNSAPDKSGLPSDRFSAERTGGSVSTLTIQRTQQEDSAVYLCASSPGLGRVEVETQYFGPGTRLLVL.

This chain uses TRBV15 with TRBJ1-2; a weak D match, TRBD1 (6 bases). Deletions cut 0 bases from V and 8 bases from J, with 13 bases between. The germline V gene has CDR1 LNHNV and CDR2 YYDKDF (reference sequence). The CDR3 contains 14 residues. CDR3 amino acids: CATSRERTAWGYTF. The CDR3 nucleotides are TGTGCCACCAGCAGAGAGAGGACAGCCTGGGGCTACACCTTC.

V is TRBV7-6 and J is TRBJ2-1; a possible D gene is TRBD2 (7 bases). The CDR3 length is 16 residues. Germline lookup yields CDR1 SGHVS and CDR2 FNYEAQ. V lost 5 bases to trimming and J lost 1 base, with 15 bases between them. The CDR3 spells CASSHNAGASYNEQFF. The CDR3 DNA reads TGTGCCAGCAGCCACAATGCGGGGGCGTCCTACAATGAGCAGTTCTTC. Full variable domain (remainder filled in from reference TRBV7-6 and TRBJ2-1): GAGVSQSPRYKVTKRGQDVALRCDPISGHVSLYWYRQALGQGPEFLTYFNYEAQQDKSGLPNDRFSAERPEGSISTLTIQRTEQRDSAMYRCASSHNAGASYNEQFFGPGTRLTVL.

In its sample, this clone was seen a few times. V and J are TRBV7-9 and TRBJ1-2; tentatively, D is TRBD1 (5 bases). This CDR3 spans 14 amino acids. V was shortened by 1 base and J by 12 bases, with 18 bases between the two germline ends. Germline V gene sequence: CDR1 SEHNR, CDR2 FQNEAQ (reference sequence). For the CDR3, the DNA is TGTGCCAGCAGCTTAGGGGGCGCGGATCCGACGAACACCTTC. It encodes CASSLGGADPTNTF. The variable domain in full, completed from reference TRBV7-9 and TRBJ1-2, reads DTGVSQNPRHKITKRGQNVTFRCDPISEHNRLYWYRQTLGQGPEFLTYFQNEAQLEKSRLLSDRFSAERPKGSFSTLEIQRTEQGDSAMYLCASSLGGADPTNTFGSGTRLTVV.